Below, 18 T cell receptor beta chains from the same sample are listed, as sequenced in a study of tumor and adjacent non-tumor tissue in lung cancer. RNA was extracted from bulk tissue without any cell sorting. The normal lung tissue was taken more than 3 cm from the tumor edge. TCRbeta libraries were built with three rounds of nested PCR, modified from ARM-PCR. Each CDR3 protein is one row after TCRdb ran MiXCR on the multiplex PCR reads. The sample contains about 110,000 distinct CDR3 sequences, around 57% of which appear only once. Sequencing was done on a sample of distant non-tumor lung tissue. The receptors shown here come from a man aged 60 to 75 with non-small cell lung cancer.

The chain uses TRBV4-2 and TRBJ2-3; no clear D. The germline gives CDR1 LGHNA, CDR2 YNFKEQ. The CDR3 runs 17 residues. With 0 bases removed from V and 1 base from J, the gap between germline ends came to 14 bases. The CDR3 loop is CASSQDLQCGGTDTQYF. The CDR3 DNA is TGTGCCAGCAGCCAAGATTTACAGTGCGGAGGCACAGATACGCAGTATTTT.

This clonotype was recorded many times. This chain uses TRBV6-1 with TRBJ1-1; the D is unclear. The length of the CDR3 is 15 residues. Between the trimmed V and J ends, which lost 5 bases and 0 bases, there was a span of 13 bases. Germline V lookup: CDR1 MNHNS, CDR2 SASEGT. Here the CDR3 DNA reads TGTGCCAGCAGTAAGGTAGTAATCCTGAACACTGAAGCTTTCTTT. It translates to CASSKVVILNTEAFF.

On this clonotype itself: Germline is not matched at one junction end, which may reflect a read error. The V gene is TRBV11-1, the J gene TRBJ2-7, with a weak D call TRBD1 (6 bases). CDR3 length equals 15 residues. Germline V lookup: CDR1 SGHAT, CDR2 FQDESV (reference sequence). The CDR3 bases are TGTGCCAGCAGCTCACAACAGGGCACTTTGAGGGAGCAGTATTTC. This sequence encodes CASSSQQGTLREQYF.

About this clonotype: An end of the junction differs from the germline gene, which may be a read error. This chain links TRBV4-1 with TRBJ1-1; the D is unclear. The CDR3 spans 12 residues. CDR1 is MGHRA and CDR2 is YSYEKL in the germline V gene. CDR3 bases: TGTGCCAGCAGCCAGCTGACATGGGAAGCTTTCTTT. It is translated as CASSQLTWEAFF.

The chain carries TRBV4-1 and TRBJ1-2, with D uncertain. The CDR3 covers 16 residues. Germline V gives CDR1 MGHRA, CDR2 YSYEKL. Trimming pared 4 bases from V and 6 bases from J, leaving 21 bases between. This CDR3 reads CASSLRRGEGIHGYTF. CDR3 DNA: TGCGCCAGCAGCCTCCGACGTGGAGAGGGAATCCATGGCTACACCTTC.

Worth noting for this clonotype: A much larger clone lies a single base off, so this may be a read error. V gene TRBV5-1 combines with J gene TRBJ2-7; D may be TRBD2 (6 bases). The CDR3 loop spans 16 amino acids. Germline assignment: CDR1 SGHRS and CDR2 YFSETQ. The CDR3 protein is CASSLGAGQASYDQYF. CDR3 coding DNA: TGCGCCAGCAGCTTGGGCGCGGGGCAGGCCTCCTACGACCAGTACTTC.

The chain uses TRBV6-5 and TRBJ2-5, with D possibly called TRBD1 or TRBD2 (6 bases each). CDR1 is MNHEY, CDR2 SVGAGI, per germline. The length of the CDR3 is 15 residues. V was pared by 1 base and J by 5 bases, with 14 bases between. The CDR3 bases are TGTGCCAGCAGTTACTTGGAGGGGGGACGGGAGACCCAGTACTTC. Translated, it gives CASSYLEGGRETQYF.

This clonotype has ten or more counts. The V call is TRBV12-3 or TRBV12-4, the J call TRBJ2-7, with 7 nucleotides matching TRBD2. The CDR3 loop spans 16 amino acids. Losses at the gene ends were 2 bases for V and 6 bases for J; bases not matched to a gene: 13. CDR3 sequence: CASSLHRGLGNREQYF. CDR3 coding DNA: TGTGCCAGCAGTTTACATCGCGGACTAGGGAACCGCGAGCAGTACTTC.

A remark on this clonotype: A single base separates this from a much larger clone, so it may be a read error. V and J are TRBV5-4 and TRBJ1-2, with 9 bases fitting TRBD1. Germline V CDR1 and CDR2: SGHNT, YYREEE (reference sequence). The CDR3 contains 13 residues. CDR3 protein: CASSRQGVDGHTF. The CDR3 DNA follows: TGTGCCAGCAGCCGACAGGGGGTCGATGGCCACACCTTC.

The chain has TRBV6-1 and TRBJ2-1; D ambiguous. Trimming took 2 bases from V and 4 from J, leaving 18 bases between them. The CDR3 sequence is 17 residues long. Germline lookup yields CDR1 MNHNS and CDR2 SASEGT. Written as DNA, the CDR3 is TGTGCCAGCAGTGAAAGGCCAGCCGTACTTCTATACAATGAGCAGTTCTTC. This sequence encodes CASSERPAVLLYNEQFF.

On this clonotype itself: One junction end disagrees with the germline gene, perhaps due to a read error. J is TRBJ1-5 and V is TRBV4-1, with D possibly TRBD1 on 6 matching bases. The V gene's germline CDR1 is MGHRA and CDR2 YSYEKL. The CDR3 has 12 amino acids. The CDR3 DNA is TGTGCCAGCAGCCAAGGGGGGCGGCCCCAGCATTTT. Protein product: CASSQGGRPQHF.

As concerns this clonotype: The conserved phenylalanine or tryptophan is not found at the CDR3 terminus, so this likely reflects a read error. The CDR3 DNA follows: TGTGCCAGCCAGACTAACCAAGAGACCCAGTACTAC. This gives the protein CASQTNQETQYY. This rearrangement joins TRBV11-3 to TRBJ2-5; D is perhaps TRBD2 (5 bases). Germline CDR1 reads SGHNT; CDR2 reads YENEEA. The CDR3 covers 12 residues. The ends were cut back, 8 bases at V and 0 bases at J, with 7 bases in the middle.

As to this clonotype: A clone one base away is much larger, so this may be a read error. The chain recombines TRBV20-1 with TRBJ2-1; D is unresolved. Germline V gives CDR1 DFQATT, CDR2 SNEGSKA (reference sequence). V was cut by 0 bases and J by 4 bases, with 13 bases left in between. The CDR3 contains 15 residues. In DNA form, the CDR3 reads TGCAGTGCTAGAGATCTACTATCGAGATACAATGAGCAGTTCTTC. Translation gives CSARDLLSRYNEQFF.

Concerning this clonotype: The junction departs from germline at one end; a sequencing error may be responsible. The rearrangement links TRBV13 to TRBJ1-2, with 11 bases identical to TRBD1. CDR1 is PRHDT, CDR2 FYEKMQ, per germline (reference sequence). The CDR3 contains 14 residues. CDR3 in DNA: TGTGCCAGCAGCTCGGACAGGGGGCTTTTAGACTACACTTTC. This translates into CASSSDRGLLDYTF.

This clonotype was detected ten times or more. The chain combines TRBV6-2 or TRBV6-3 with TRBJ2-3, with a possible D match to TRBD1 (6 bases). Germline V gene sequence: CDR1 MNHEY, CDR2 SVGEGT. The CDR3 is made up of 14 amino acids. V was trimmed by 0 bases and J by 7 bases, leaving 11 bases between them. The CDR3 is CASSYSKGQHTQYF. CDR3 coding DNA: TGTGCCAGCAGTTACTCTAAGGGACAACATACGCAGTATTTT.

This clonotype occurred once. Here the CDR3 reads CASIKSGEGIHETQYF. In DNA, the CDR3 is TGTGCCAGTATTAAGAGTGGTGAGGGCATCCACGAGACCCAGTACTTC. The gene calls are TRBV5-4 and TRBJ2-5; possible D gene TRBD2, 5 bases. Trimming pared 8 bases from V and 5 bases from J, leaving 25 bases between. Germline-derived CDR1 and CDR2 are SGHNT and YYREEE (reference sequence). This CDR3 region has 16 residues.

As concerns this clonotype: It is likely a read error, because the conserved phenylalanine at the end of the CDR3 is missing. The gene calls are TRBV7-9 and TRBJ1-2; weak D call: TRBD1 (5 bases). Deletions cut 6 bases from V and 0 bases from J, with 26 bases between. CDR1 and CDR2 (germline): SEHNR, FQNEAQ (reference sequence). This CDR3 has 19 amino acids. CDR3 amino acids: CASSLQTPLQDITNYGYTI. As DNA, the CDR3 is TGTGCCAGCAGTTTACAAACCCCCCTACAGGACATTACTAACTATGGCTACACCATC.

This clonotype was seen more than once but under ten times. The junction departs from the called germline gene at one end, perhaps through a read error. The chain employs TRBV11-2 and TRBJ2-2; 7 bases align to TRBD2. Germline V CDR1 and CDR2: SGHAT, FQNNGV. This CDR3 comprises 15 residues. CDR3 protein: CDSSPGDYHTGELFF. For the CDR3, the DNA is TGTGACAGCAGCCCTGGGGACTACCACACCGGGGAGTTGTTTTTT.